These 20 T cell receptor beta chains were sequenced from one sample in a study of immune characteristics of hereditary and idiopathic chronic pancreatitis. Assay used: immunoSEQ multiplex PCR; TCRdb lists only in-frame clones, some missing. Counted here are about 15,000 clones, around 70% occurring once; the ten biggest clones make up more than 13%. The pancreas tissue came from patients undergoing total pancreatectomy with islet autotransplantation. The sequenced material came from pancreas tissue with hereditary chronic pancreatitis. These receptors all come from a human donor with chronic pancreatitis.

V usage is TRBV30 and J usage is TRBJ2-7; D ambiguous. V lost 1 base, J lost 3 bases, and 4 bases lay in between. In germline, CDR1 is GTSNPN, CDR2 SVGIG (reference sequence). The CDR3 is made up of 11 amino acids. As DNA, the CDR3 is TGTGCCTGGAGTGGATACTACGAGCAGTACTTC. Its translation: CAWSGYYEQYF.

This clone was recorded a few times. This chain joins TRBV5-1 and TRBJ2-3; 9 bases are shared with TRBD2. Germline CDR1 SGHRS, CDR2 YFSETQ. Trimming cost V 10 bases and J 2 bases; bases outside gene matches: 11. The CDR3 runs 15 residues. This chain's CDR3 is CAAFRLAGVTDTQYF. CDR3 sequence (DNA): TGCGCCGCTTTTCGATTAGCGGGAGTCACAGATACGCAGTATTTT.

This clone has only one observation. V usage is TRBV3-1 (or the pseudogene TRBV3-2) and J usage is TRBJ1-1; TRBD1 matches at 9 bases. This CDR3 comprises 17 residues. Germline CDR1 and CDR2: LGHDT and YNNKEL (reference sequence). V shed 1 base, J shed 1 base, and the junction held 7 bases outside the gene matches. This CDR3 reads CASSQGRTGAPNTEAFF. In DNA, the CDR3 is TGTGCCAGCAGCCAAGGTAGGACAGGGGCCCCGAACACTGAAGCTTTCTTT.

J is TRBJ1-2 and V is TRBV7-9, with D possibly TRBD1 on 5 matching bases. The V end was cut by 5 bases, the J end by 8 bases, with 18 bases between. Germline lookup yields CDR1 SEHNR and CDR2 FQNEAQ (reference sequence). CDR3 length: 14 residues. CDR3 residues: CASSPRGPWRGYTF. The CDR3 nucleotides read TGTGCCAGCAGCCCTCGGGGACCATGGAGAGGCTACACCTTC.

The CDR3 bases are TGCGCCAGCAGCCAAGTGGCGGCCGGTTACGAGCAGTACTTC. This codes for CASSQVAAGYEQYF. J is TRBJ2-7 and V is TRBV4-1, with D uncertain. The V and J ends lost 1 base and 4 bases respectively, with 11 bases between them. The CDR3 has 14 amino acids. Germline loops: CDR1 MGHRA, CDR2 YSYEKL.

The chain has TRBV6-4 and TRBJ1-1; D remains ambiguous. The CDR3 covers 13 residues. CDR1 and CDR2 (germline): MRHNA, SNTAGT. The V and J ends lost 8 bases and 3 bases respectively, with 13 bases between them. CDR3 in amino acids: CASQMREDTEAFF. The CDR3 DNA is TGTGCCAGCCAGATGAGGGAGGACACTGAAGCTTTCTTT.

The gene calls are TRBV6-4 and TRBJ2-2; 8 nucleotides match TRBD1. CDR3 length equals 14 residues. Per the germline V gene, CDR1 is MRHNA and CDR2 is SNTAGT. After removal of 6 bases from V and 5 bases from J, the junction contained 5 bases not matched to a gene. In DNA form, the CDR3 reads TGTGCCAGCAGGAACAGGGGGGATACCGGGGAGCTGTTTTTT. It encodes CASRNRGDTGELFF.

This chain connects TRBV6-1 to TRBJ2-7; D might be TRBD1 or TRBD2, each matching 5 bases. Trimming took 2 bases from V and 2 from J, leaving 13 bases between them. The germline gives CDR1 MNHNS, CDR2 SASEGT. This CDR3 has 15 amino acids. In nucleotides, the CDR3 is TGTGCCAGCAGTGAATCTGATGGGGGTACCTACGAGCAGTACTTC. This gives the protein CASSESDGGTYEQYF.

V and J are TRBV25-1 and TRBJ1-6; no reliable D call. Germline CDR1 reads MGHDK; CDR2 reads SYGVNS. The V gene lost 1 base and the J gene lost 0 bases, with 10 bases spanning the gap. This CDR3 comprises 17 residues. The CDR3: CASSESQAGSYNSPLHF. Here the CDR3 DNA reads TGTGCCAGCAGTGAATCGCAGGCCGGCTCCTATAATTCACCCCTCCACTTT.

This rearrangement joins TRBV7-3 to TRBJ2-5, with 7 bases that match TRBD2. Unmatched junction bases numbered 7, after V lost 6 bases and J lost 3 bases. Germline lookup yields CDR1 SGHTA and CDR2 FQGTGA. The CDR3 contains 14 residues. CDR3 protein: CASSPSGLKETQYF. The CDR3 DNA is TGTGCCAGCAGTCCTAGCGGACTAAAAGAGACCCAGTACTTC.

The chain joins TRBV29-1 to TRBJ2-3, with TRBD1 identical over 8 bases. Germline V gene data show CDR1 as SQVTM and CDR2 as ANQGSEA. J was trimmed by 2 bases and V by 3 bases; bases with no gene match: 1. The length of the CDR3 is 13 residues. CDR3: CSVDQGATDTQYF. The CDR3 DNA follows: TGCAGCGTTGACCAGGGGGCCACAGATACGCAGTATTTT.

This clone has a handful of counts. J is TRBJ1-1 and V is TRBV7-9; 8 bases line up with TRBD1. The length of the CDR3 is 16 residues. Per germline, CDR1 SEHNR and CDR2 FQNEAQ (reference sequence). V was pared by 4 bases and J by 4 bases, with 11 bases of the junction left unmatched. Here the CDR3 DNA reads TGTGCCAGCAGCTACCTCCAGGGGGCATGGACCACTGAAGCTTTCTTT. Its protein product is CASSYLQGAWTTEAFF. The variable domain in full, with the rest retrieved from reference TRBV7-9 and TRBJ1-1, is DTGVSQNPRHKITKRGQNVTFRCDPISEHNRLYWYRQTLGQGPEFLTYFQNEAQLEKSRLLSDRFSAERPKGSFSTLEIQRTEQGDSAMYLCASSYLQGAWTTEAFFGQGTRLTVV.

This clone has just one count. The chain uses TRBV28 and TRBJ2-3; 9 nucleotides align to TRBD2. CDR3 size: 14 residues. V shed 4 bases, J shed 4 bases, and the junction held 3 bases outside the gene matches. Germline CDR1 and CDR2: MDHEN and SYDVKM. The CDR3 nucleotides are TGTGCCAGCAGTTCGGGACTAGCAGCAGATACGCAGTATTTT. This encodes CASSSGLAADTQYF.

On this clone itself: This sample includes further DNA sequences coding for the same CDR3. V is TRBV2 and J is TRBJ1-1, with D hard to call. Germline loops: CDR1 SNHLY, CDR2 FYNNEI. The length of the CDR3 is 13 residues. Trimming stripped 4 bases from V and 1 base from J, with 7 bases between. Here the CDR3 DNA reads TGTGCCAGCAGTGGGCGACAGAACACTGAAGCTTTCTTT. Protein product: CASSGRQNTEAFF.

The V call is TRBV10-3, the J call TRBJ2-1, with 10 bases matching TRBD2. The CDR3 contains 18 residues. The germline V gene has CDR1 ENHRY and CDR2 SYGVKD. J was trimmed by 10 bases and V by 3 bases; bases with no gene match: 18. The CDR3 DNA reads TGTGCCATCAGTGACCCCACCGGGACTAGCGCGGGAACGGGAGAGCAGTTCTTC. Translated: CAISDPTGTSAGTGEQFF.

In its sample, this clone was seen a few times. The V and J genes are TRBV7-2 and TRBJ2-1, with D possibly being TRBD2 (6 bases). The germline V gene has CDR1 SGHTA and CDR2 FQGNSA. This CDR3 has 15 residues. Between the trimmed V and J ends, which lost 6 bases and 0 bases, there was a span of 12 bases. In DNA, the CDR3 is TGTGCCAGCAGTACCCCCGGGAGCTCCTACAATGAGCAGTTCTTC. Its protein is CASSTPGSSYNEQFF. The whole variable domain, filled in from reference TRBV7-2 and TRBJ2-1, reads GAGVSQSPSNKVTEKGKDVELRCDPISGHTALYWYRQSLGQGLEFLIYFQGNSAPDKSGLPSDRFSAERTGGSVSTLTIQRTQQEDSAVYLCASSTPGSSYNEQFFGPGTRLTVL.

V is TRBV30 and J is TRBJ2-2; TRBD2 matches 7 bases. J lost 7 bases, V lost 1 base, and 3 bases had no gene match. CDR1 and CDR2 (germline): GTSNPN, SVGIG (reference sequence). CDR3 size: 13 residues. This chain's CDR3 is CAWSGTSFGELFF. The CDR3 nucleotides are TGTGCCTGGAGTGGGACTAGTTTCGGGGAGCTGTTTTTT.

The chain joins TRBV29-1 to TRBJ1-2; D is unresolved. The CDR3 covers 13 residues. V was trimmed by 0 bases and J by 4 bases, leaving 9 bases between them. Germline assignment: CDR1 SQVTM and CDR2 ANQGSEA. The CDR3 bases are TGCAGCGTTGAAGATTGGACGGGCTATGGCTACACCTTC. Its protein product is CSVEDWTGYGYTF.

This clone was seen only a few times. The J gene is TRBJ2-3, the V gene TRBV27; the D gene is possibly TRBD2 (6 bases). This CDR3 is built from 15 residues. From germline, CDR1 is MNHEY and CDR2 SMNVEV (reference sequence). The V and J ends lost 6 bases and 5 bases respectively, with 18 bases between them. Here the CDR3 reads CASRALSGVRDTQYF. The CDR3 nucleotides are TGTGCCAGCAGGGCCCTTTCGGGAGTTAGAGATACGCAGTATTTT.

The chain links TRBV24-1 to TRBJ2-7, with D maybe TRBD2 (5 bases). The length of the CDR3 is 17 residues. CDR1 is KGHDR, CDR2 SFDVKD, per germline. Trimming shortened V by 0 bases and J by 4 bases, and 18 bases separated the two germline ends. The CDR3 DNA follows: TGTGCCACCAGTGATTTGTCAGGATATTGGGGAGATTACGAGCAGTACTTC. The encoded protein is CATSDLSGYWGDYEQYF.